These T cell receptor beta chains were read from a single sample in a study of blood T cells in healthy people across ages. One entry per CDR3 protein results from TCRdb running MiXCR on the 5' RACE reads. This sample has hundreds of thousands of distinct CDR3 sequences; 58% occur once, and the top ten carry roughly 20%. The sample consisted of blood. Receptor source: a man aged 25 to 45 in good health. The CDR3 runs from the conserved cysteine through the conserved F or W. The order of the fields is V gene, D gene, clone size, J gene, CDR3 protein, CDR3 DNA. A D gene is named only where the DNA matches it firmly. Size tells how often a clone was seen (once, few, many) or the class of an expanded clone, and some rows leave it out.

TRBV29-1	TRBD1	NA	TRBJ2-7	CSVRTGGGEQYF	TGCAGCGTTCGGACAGGGGGGGGCGAGCAGTACTTC
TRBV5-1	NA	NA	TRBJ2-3	CASSPGGRLDTQYF	TGCGCCAGCAGCCCTGGGGGGCGCCTAGATACGCAGTATTTT
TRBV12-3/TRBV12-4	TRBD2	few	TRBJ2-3	CASSCGGAADVQYF	TGTGCCAGCAGTTGCGGGGGGGCAGCAGATGTGCAGTATTTT
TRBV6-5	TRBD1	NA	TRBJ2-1	CASSYVSGQGFNEQFF	TGTGCCAGCAGTTACGTATCCGGACAGGGATTCAATGAGCAGTTCTTC
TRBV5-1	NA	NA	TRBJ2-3	CASSLGEGRTQYF	TGCGCCAGCAGCTTGGGGGAAGGGAGGACGCAGTATTTT
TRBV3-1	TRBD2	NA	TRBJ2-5	CASSQDISGGETQYF	TGTGCCAGCAGCCAAGATATCAGCGGGGGAGAGACCCAGTACTTC
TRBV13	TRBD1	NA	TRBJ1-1	CASSSQGGVGTEAFF	TGTGCCAGCAGCTCTCAGGGGGGAGTCGGCACTGAAGCTTTCTTT
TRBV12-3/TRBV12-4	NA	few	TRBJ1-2	CASSLSVIYGYTF	TGTGCCAGCAGTTTATCGGTGATCTATGGCTACACCTTC
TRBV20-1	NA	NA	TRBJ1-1	CSARDTGRPAFF	TGCAGTGCTAGAGATACTGGGCGTCCGGCTTTCTTT
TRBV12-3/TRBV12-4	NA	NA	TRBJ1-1	CASSRPGGLKAFF	TGTGCCAGCAGCCGACCGGGGGGGCTGAAAGCTTTCTTT
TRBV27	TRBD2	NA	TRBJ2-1	CAISLQYSGSSYNEQFF	TGTGCCATCAGTTTGCAGTATAGCGGGAGCTCCTACAATGAGCAGTTCTTC
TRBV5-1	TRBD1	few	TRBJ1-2	CASSLASGTGGRGYTF	TGCGCCAGCAGCTTGGCCTCCGGGACAGGGGGTCGGGGCTACACCTTC
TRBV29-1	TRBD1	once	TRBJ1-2	CSAKLGQGAYGYTF	TGCAGCGCCAAACTCGGACAGGGGGCCTATGGCTACACCTTC
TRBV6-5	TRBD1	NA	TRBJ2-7	CASSYSGGTGYYEQYF	TGTGCCAGCAGTTACTCGGGCGGGACAGGGTACTACGAGCAGTACTTC
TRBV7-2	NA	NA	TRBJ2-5	CASSLAGTYQETQYF	TGTGCCAGCAGCTTAGCCGGGACATACCAAGAGACCCAGTACTTC
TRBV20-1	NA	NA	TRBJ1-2	CSASFGYTF	TGCAGTGCTAGTTTCGGCTACACCTTC
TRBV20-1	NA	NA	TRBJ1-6	CSARGHRENNSPLHF	TGCAGTGCTAGAGGGCACAGGGAAAATAATTCACCCCTCCACTTT
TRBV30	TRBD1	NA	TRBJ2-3	CAADRGGTDTQYF	TGTGCCGCCGACAGGGGCGGCACAGATACGCAGTATTTT
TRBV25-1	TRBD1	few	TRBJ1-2	CASSPDPPTGENGYTF	TGTGCCAGCAGCCCTGACCCCCCAACAGGGGAGAATGGCTACACCTTC
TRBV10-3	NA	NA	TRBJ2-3	CAISAVRDPDTQYF	TGTGCCATCAGCGCCGTACGCGACCCAGATACGCAGTATTTT
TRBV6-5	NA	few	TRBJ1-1	CASGGTEAFF	TGTGCCAGCGGTGGAACTGAAGCTTTCTTT
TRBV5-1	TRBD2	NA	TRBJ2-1	CASSVSGGYDEQFF	TGCGCCAGCAGCGTTAGCGGGGGGTATGATGAGCAGTTCTTC
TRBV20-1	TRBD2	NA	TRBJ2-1	CSASTTSGSGEQFF	TGCAGTGCTAGTACTACTAGCGGGAGCGGCGAGCAGTTCTTC
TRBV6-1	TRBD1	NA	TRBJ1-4	CASSDQGATNEKLFF	TGTGCCAGCAGTGACCAGGGGGCAACTAATGAAAAACTGTTTTTT
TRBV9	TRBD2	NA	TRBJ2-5	CASRPSGGANNEQYF	TGTGCCAGCAGGCCTAGCGGGGGGGCGAACAATGAGCAGTACTTC
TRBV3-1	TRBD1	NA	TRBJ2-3	CASSPFGQEITDTQYF	TGTGCCAGCAGCCCATTCGGACAGGAGATCACAGATACGCAGTATTTT
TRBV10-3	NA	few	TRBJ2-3	CAISESSDTQYF	TGTGCCATCAGTGAGTCCTCAGATACGCAGTATTTT
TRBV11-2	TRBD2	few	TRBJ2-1	CASSSSGITGLAGVRSYNEQFF	TGTGCCAGTAGCTCATCGGGAATAACGGGACTAGCGGGAGTGCGCTCCTACAATGAGCAGTTCTTC
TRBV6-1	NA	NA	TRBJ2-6	CASSPSWAPSGANVLTF	TGTGCCAGCTCCCCAAGCTGGGCCCCTTCTGGGGCCAACGTCCTGACTTTC
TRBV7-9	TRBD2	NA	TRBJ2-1	CASSPRGSSGRLNGQFF	TGTGCCAGCAGCCCCCGTGGCTCTAGCGGGAGGCTCAATGGGCAGTTCTTC
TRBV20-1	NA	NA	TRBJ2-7	CSAGGLGTGTGSSYEQYF	TGCAGTGCTGGGGGACTGGGAACCGGGACTGGAAGTTCCTACGAGCAGTACTTC
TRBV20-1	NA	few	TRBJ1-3	CSARDRDKSTGNTIYF	TGCAGTGCTAGAGATAGGGACAAGTCGACTGGAAACACCATATATTTT
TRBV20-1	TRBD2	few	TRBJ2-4	CSARPPLAGGLIQYF	TGCAGTGCTAGACCCCCCTTAGCGGGAGGTCTCATTCAGTACTTC
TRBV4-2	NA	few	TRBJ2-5	CASSQDWLEETQYF	TGTGCCAGCAGCCAAGATTGGCTGGAAGAGACCCAGTACTTC
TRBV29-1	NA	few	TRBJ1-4	CSVDFGSGNEKLFF	TGCAGCGTTGATTTCGGCAGTGGAAATGAAAAACTGTTTTTT
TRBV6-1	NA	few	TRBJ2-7	CASSELFRYEQYF	TGTGCCAGCAGTGAACTATTCAGGTACGAGCAGTACTTC
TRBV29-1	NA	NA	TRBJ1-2	CSVVVGLNYGYTF	TGCAGCGTTGTGGTGGGGCTCAACTATGGCTACACCTTC
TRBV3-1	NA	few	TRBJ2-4	CASSQDMNIQYF	TGTGCCAGCAGCCAAGATATGAACATTCAGTACTTC
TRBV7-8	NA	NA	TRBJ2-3	CASSSRMGSATDTQYF	TGCGCCAGCAGCTCAAGGATGGGCAGTGCCACAGATACGCAGTATTTT
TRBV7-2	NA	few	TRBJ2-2	CASSLGWAGELFF	TGTGCCAGCAGCTTAGGTTGGGCCGGGGAGCTGTTTTTT
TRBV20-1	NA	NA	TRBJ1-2	CSVNYGYTF	TGCAGTGTCAACTATGGCTACACCTTC
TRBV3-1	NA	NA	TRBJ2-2	CASRQIGGELFF	TGTGCCAGCAGACAAATTGGAGGGGAGCTGTTTTTT
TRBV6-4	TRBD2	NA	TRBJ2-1	CASSDTTSGGPDMREQFF	TGTGCCAGCAGTGACACGACTAGCGGGGGGCCGGACATGCGTGAGCAGTTCTTC
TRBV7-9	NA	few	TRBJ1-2	CASSVLGGNYGYTF	TGTGCCAGCAGCGTCTTAGGGGGGAACTATGGCTACACCTTC
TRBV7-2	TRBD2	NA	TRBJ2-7	CASSSLAAPYEQYF	TGTGCCAGCAGCTCACTAGCGGCCCCCTACGAGCAGTACTTC
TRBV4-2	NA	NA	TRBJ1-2	CASSQGLRGYTF	TGTGCCAGCAGCCAAGGTCTGCGTGGCTACACCTTC
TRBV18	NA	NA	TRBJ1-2	CASSPRYGGVFEDGYTF	TGTGCCAGCTCACCCCGGTACGGGGGAGTGTTCGAGGATGGCTACACCTTC
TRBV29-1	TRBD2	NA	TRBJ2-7	CSAGGVVVNEQYF	TGCAGCGCCGGGGGGGTTGTGGTCAATGAGCAGTACTTC
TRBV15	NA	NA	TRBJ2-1	CATSRERGGRAYYEQFF	TGTGCCACCAGCAGAGAGAGAGGGGGGAGGGCCTATTATGAGCAGTTCTTC
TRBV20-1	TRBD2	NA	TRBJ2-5	CSARGTVTSGFRYQETQYF	TGCAGTGCTAGGGGAACCGTTACTAGCGGGTTCAGATATCAAGAGACCCAGTACTTC
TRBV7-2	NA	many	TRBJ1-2	CASSLDVGRAAYGYTF	TGTGCCAGCAGCTTAGATGTCGGCAGGGCAGCCTATGGCTACACCTTC
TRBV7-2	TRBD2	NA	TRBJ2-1	CASSLAVLAGREQFF	TGTGCCAGCAGCTTAGCGGTCCTAGCGGGACGAGAGCAGTTCTTC
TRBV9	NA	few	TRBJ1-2	CASSVDLGYGYTF	TGTGCCAGCAGCGTAGACCTAGGCTATGGCTACACCTTC